This T cell receptor (beta chain) was identified during a study of cytomegalovirus exposure and HLA in healthy donors. Primers included in the PCR were 60 Vbeta and 13 Jbeta primers. This table comes from immunoSEQ multiplex PCR, and its TCRdb copy is limited to in-frame clones, with some not included. The repertoire has fewer than 150,000 clones, 70% to 75% of them found once; the top ten carry roughly 3.1%. Germline loops: CDR1 SQVTM, CDR2 ANQGSEA. Trimming at V came to 0 bases and at J to 12 bases, leaving 6 bases not matched to a gene. The CDR3 spans 12 residues. Input material: PBMCs. This TCR derives from a man aged 25 to 40 in good health and CMV-seronegative. The J gene is TRBJ2-7, the V gene TRBV29-1, with 9 bases identical to TRBD1. In DNA, the CDR3 is TGCAGCGTTGAAGATCAGGACAGGGGCCGGTACTTC. This translates into CSVEDQDRGRYF.